Listed below are T cell receptor beta chains from one sample, sequenced in a study of T cell responses to AZD1222 COVID-19 vaccine. The protocol was immunoSEQ multiplex PCR, while the TCRdb copy is restricted to in-frame clones and leaves out a portion. Counted here are tens of thousands of clones, 75% to 90% occurring once; the ten biggest clones make up 16%. Source: peripheral blood, taken on day 0 of AZD1222 vaccination. These TCRs come from an adult in good health. The CDR3 runs from the conserved cysteine through the conserved F or W. The D gene is left open where the match is weak. The listing skips clone size in some rows; elsewhere it reads once, few, many or a size class.

-	TRBD1	TRBV7-2	14	TRBJ1-5	CASSSDRGRQPQHF	TGTGCCAGCAGCTCCGACAGGGGGCGTCAGCCCCAGCATTTT
-	TRBD2	TRBV5-1	16	TRBJ2-2	CASSLNSGYNTGELFF	TGCGCCAGCAGCTTAAATAGCGGGTATAACACCGGGGAGCTGTTTTTT
-	TRBD2	TRBV6-2/TRBV6-3	17	TRBJ2-7	CASSYSRTSGAHYEQYF	TGTGCCAGCAGTTACTCGCGGACTAGCGGGGCACACTACGAGCAGTACTTC
-	-	TRBV15	17	TRBJ1-1	CATSREGDYLGKTEAFF	TGTGCCACCAGCAGAGAGGGGGATTACTTGGGGAAGACTGAAGCTTTCTTT
-	-	TRBV7-2	14	TRBJ1-2	CASSLDASGYGYTF	TGTGCCAGCAGCTTAGATGCCAGCGGCTATGGCTACACCTTC
-	-	TRBV5-1	14	TRBJ2-7	CASSFERPTYEQYF	TGCGCCAGCAGCTTCGAGCGGCCAACCTACGAGCAGTACTTC
-	TRBD2	TRBV2	13	TRBJ2-7	CASGTSEIYEQYF	TGTGCCAGCGGGACTAGCGAGATCTACGAGCAGTACTTC
-	-	TRBV28	18	TRBJ1-5	CASSLDLRGENSNQPQHF	TGTGCCAGCAGCCTGGACCTAAGGGGGGAAAATAGCAATCAGCCCCAGCATTTT
-	-	TRBV23-1	14	TRBJ2-7	CASSQSGGNNEQYF	TGCGCCAGCAGTCAATCGGGTGGGAACAACGAGCAGTACTTC
-	-	TRBV19	13	TRBJ2-7	CASSPGTNYEQYF	TGTGCCAGTAGTCCCGGGACAAACTACGAGCAGTACTTC
-	-	TRBV11-3	17	TRBJ2-1	CASSLFRPGASYNEQFF	TGTGCCAGCAGCTTATTCCGGCCGGGGGCATCCTACAATGAGCAGTTCTTC
-	TRBD1	TRBV4-3	16	TRBJ2-1	CASSSRGLGSYNEQFF	TGCGCCAGCAGCTCCAGGGGGCTAGGCTCCTACAATGAGCAGTTCTTC
-	-	TRBV30	15	TRBJ2-7	CAWSVPAGAPYEQYF	TGTGCCTGGAGTGTACCGGCAGGGGCTCCCTACGAGCAGTACTTC
-	-	TRBV18	15	TRBJ2-2	CASAAGTEGTGELFF	TGTGCCAGCGCAGCGGGGACAGAAGGCACCGGGGAGCTGTTTTTT
-	-	TRBV18	13	TRBJ1-1	CASSSQHSGVAFF	TGTGCCAGCTCTTCCCAACACTCGGGAGTAGCTTTCTTT
-	TRBD2	TRBV27	18	TRBJ2-7	CASSLSRLAGGSGYEQYF	TGTGCCAGCAGTTTATCGAGACTAGCGGGAGGGTCGGGTTACGAGCAGTACTTC
-	-	TRBV21-1	21	TRBJ1-5	CASSKDRDGYRVSRGNQPQHF	TGTGCCAGCAGCAAAGATCGGGATGGGTACAGGGTAAGCCGGGGCAATCAGCCCCAGCATTTT
-	TRBD1	TRBV4-2	16	TRBJ1-2	CASSHTQGTVNYGYTF	TGTGCCAGCAGCCACACCCAGGGGACAGTCAACTATGGCTACACCTTC
once	-	TRBV10-3	13	TRBJ2-1	CAISTQRANEQFF	TGTGCCATCAGCACACAGCGGGCGAATGAGCAGTTCTTC
-	-	TRBV7-3	16	TRBJ2-7	CASASESGMKAYEQYF	TGTGCCAGCGCATCCGAGAGCGGCATGAAAGCCTACGAGCAGTACTTC
-	-	TRBV28	13	TRBJ1-5	CASSLGYNQPQHF	TGTGCCAGTAGCCTCGGGTACAATCAGCCCCAGCATTTT
-	-	TRBV4-2	16	TRBJ2-7	CASSQYESGYSYEQYF	TGTGCCAGCAGCCAATACGAAAGCGGTTACTCCTACGAGCAGTACTTC
-	-	TRBV6-1	14	TRBJ1-2	CASSEGDGTYGYTF	TGTGCCAGCAGTGAAGGGGACGGAACCTATGGCTACACCTTC
-	-	TRBV18	13	TRBJ1-1	CASSPEVNTEAFF	TGTGCCAGCTCACCGGAGGTGAACACTGAAGCTTTCTTT
-	-	TRBV28	14	TRBJ1-1	CASSLSTGYTEAFF	TGTGCCAGCAGTTTGTCAACAGGGTACACTGAAGCTTTCTTT
-	-	TRBV28	14	TRBJ1-4	CASSRTAGYEKLFF	TGTGCCAGCAGTCGGACAGCAGGGTACGAAAAACTGTTTTTT
-	-	TRBV9	15	TRBJ1-1	CASSVAQGVNTEAFF	TGTGCCAGCAGCGTAGCTCAGGGAGTGAACACTGAAGCTTTCTTT
-	-	TRBV7-3	13	TRBJ2-2	CASSLSHTGELFF	TGTGCCAGCAGCTTATCCCACACCGGGGAGCTGTTTTTT
-	TRBD1	TRBV4-1	17	TRBJ1-2	CASSQTPGQGVRDGYTF	TGCGCCAGCAGCCAAACGCCGGGACAGGGAGTTCGGGATGGCTACACCTTC
-	-	TRBV11-2	11	TRBJ1-1	CASSLGTEAFF	TGTGCCAGCAGCTTGGGCACTGAAGCTTTCTTT
-	-	TRBV19	11	TRBJ1-1	CASSIEAEAFF	TGTGCCAGTAGTATTGAGGCTGAAGCTTTCTTT